This is a list of T cell receptor beta chains from one sample in a study of blood T cells in healthy people across ages. A single record per CDR3 protein comes from TCRdb applying MiXCR to the 5' RACE reads. The sample carries about 1.1 million distinct CDR3 sequences, about two fifths recorded once. Sequences were obtained from blood. These receptors all come from a man aged 18-30 years in good health. CDR3s include the opening cysteine and the closing phenylalanine or tryptophan. The D gene is left open where the match is weak. For some rows the clone size is stated as once, few or many, or as a class when expanded; others skip it.

d_call	clone_size	v_call	j_call	cdr3_nt	cdr3_aa
.	.	TRBV6-1	TRBJ2-7	TGTGCCAGCATAGGGCAAGACTCCTACGAGCAGTACTTC	CASIGQDSYEQYF
TRBD1	many	TRBV12-3/TRBV12-4	TRBJ2-3	TGTGCCAGCAGCTCGCGACAGGGAACAGATACGCAGTATTTT	CASSSRQGTDTQYF
.	.	TRBV20-1	TRBJ2-7	TGCAGTGCTGGAGCCAGTCAAGCAGAGCAGTACTTC	CSAGASQAEQYF
TRBD1	.	TRBV27	TRBJ2-5	TGTGCCAGCAGTTACCGGGACAGGGTAGGAGAGACCCAGTACTTC	CASSYRDRVGETQYF
.	.	TRBV27	TRBJ2-3	TGTGCCAGCTCGGACTTAACCACAGATACGCAGTATTTT	CASSDLTTDTQYF
.	.	TRBV6-6	TRBJ2-5	TGTGCCAGCAGTTACTCTGGGGGGTTGTATCGGAGCCAGTACTTC	CASSYSGGLYRSQYF
TRBD2	.	TRBV5-1	TRBJ2-1	TGCGCCAGCAGCTATGGGACTAGCGAAAATGAGCAGTTCTTC	CASSYGTSENEQFF
TRBD1	few	TRBV12-3/TRBV12-4	TRBJ2-2	TGTGCCAGCAGTTTAATGAGGACAGGGGCCTCGTGGGAAACCGGGGAGCTGTTTTTT	CASSLMRTGASWETGELFF
.	.	TRBV7-9	TRBJ1-2	TGTGCCAGCAGGAGGAGAACCGGGACTGAGAATGGCTACACCTTC	CASRRRTGTENGYTF
.	.	TRBV25-1	TRBJ1-2	TGTGCCAGCAGTGAATCGAGGGGGACCGGCTACACCTTC	CASSESRGTGYTF
.	.	TRBV18	TRBJ2-5	TGTGCCAGCTCACCACAGAGGGAGGAGACCCAGTACTTC	CASSPQREETQYF
TRBD2	.	TRBV29-1	TRBJ2-2	TGCAGCGTGGGACTAAACCCCCTTCCCGGGGAGCTGTTTTTT	CSVGLNPLPGELFF
.	.	TRBV4-2	TRBJ1-3	TGTGCCAGCAGCCAAGCAGGGGAATACTCTGGAAACACCATATATTTT	CASSQAGEYSGNTIYF
TRBD1	.	TRBV7-9	TRBJ2-5	TGTGCCAGCAGCTTAGCATCGACAGGGGGACGGGAGACCCAGTACTTC	CASSLASTGGRETQYF
TRBD1	few	TRBV7-2	TRBJ1-2	TGTGCCAGCAGCTTATACAGGGGAGTTCTAAACTATGGCTACACCTTC	CASSLYRGVLNYGYTF
TRBD2	.	TRBV6-5	TRBJ2-5	TGTGCCAGCAGTTACTCGATACTAGCGGGGAAGGACTATGAGCAGTACTTC	CASSYSILAGKDYEQYF
.	.	TRBV7-2	TRBJ1-1	TGTGCCAGCAGCTTAGGCCTGTTCATGAACACTGAAGCTTTCTTT	CASSLGLFMNTEAFF
.	.	TRBV4-3	TRBJ2-2	TGCGCCAGCAGCCGTGGCGACCCATCGGCGAACACCGGGGAGCTGTTTTTT	CASSRGDPSANTGELFF
TRBD1	.	TRBV4-3	TRBJ2-5	TGCGCCAGCAGCCCGCAGATAGACAGGGGTGAGCAGTACTTC	CASSPQIDRGEQYF
TRBD2	.	TRBV25-1	TRBJ2-3	TGTGCCAGCAGTGAATTACTTGGCGGGGGGCAGAGCACAGATACGCAGTATTTT	CASSELLGGGQSTDTQYF
.	.	TRBV28	TRBJ2-3	TGTGCCAGCAGTACCGCCCGCACAGATACGCAGTATTTT	CASSTARTDTQYF
.	.	TRBV5-1	TRBJ1-4	TGCGCCAGCAGCTTGGCCCGCCGTCGGGGGAAGTCTAATGAAAAACTGTTTTTT	CASSLARRRGKSNEKLFF
.	.	TRBV7-3	TRBJ2-5	TGTGCCAGCAGTAGACGGGTCCAAGAGACCCAGTACTTC	CASSRRVQETQYF
.	.	TRBV27	TRBJ2-3	TGTGCCAGCAGTACCAGGGTGCGAGAGGGTACGCAGTATTTT	CASSTRVREGTQYF
.	few	TRBV28	TRBJ2-1	TGTGCCAGCCTTTCGGGGGGCAACAATGAGCAGTTCTTC	CASLSGGNNEQFF
TRBD2	.	TRBV25-1	TRBJ2-7	TGTGCCAGCAGTGATCGGGGGGGTTGGGAGCAGTACTTC	CASSDRGGWEQYF
.	.	TRBV6-6	TRBJ2-5	TGTGCCAGCAGTTACTCGACCCTCACAGGAGGGGAGACCCAGTACTTC	CASSYSTLTGGETQYF